A single sample gave rise to the 27 T cell receptor beta chains below, sequenced in a study of T-cell reconstitution after alpha-beta-depleted transplantation in children. Preparation of the TCRbeta library involved a method that used unique molecular identifiers. TCRdb ran MiXCR on the PCR reads and lists one entry per CDR3 protein. The profile shows roughly 500,000 distinct CDR3 sequences, under 15% of them singletons. The sequenced sample was PBMCs from the stem cell graft donor, obtained from the stem cell graft. The receptors stem from a human donor who donated a stem cell graft to a child with combined immunodeficiency.

This clonotype was observed a handful of times. This chain uses TRBV7-9 with TRBJ2-2; 8 positions agree with TRBD1. V gave up 1 base and J gave up 5 bases; unmatched junction bases: 3. CDR3 length: 15 amino acids. Germline V gene sequence: CDR1 SEHNR, CDR2 FQNEAQ (reference sequence). This chain's CDR3 is CASSLETGETGELFF. The CDR3 DNA follows: TGTGCCAGCAGCTTAGAGACAGGGGAAACCGGGGAGCTGTTTTTT. Complete variable domain (other parts from reference TRBV7-9 and TRBJ2-2): DTGVSQNPRHKITKRGQNVTFRCDPISEHNRLYWYRQTLGQGPEFLTYFQNEAQLEKSRLLSDRFSAERPKGSFSTLEIQRTEQGDSAMYLCASSLETGETGELFFGEGSRLTVL.

This clonotype was seen a few times. This chain links TRBV14 with TRBJ2-4; D might be TRBD2 (6 bases). The V end was cut by 0 bases, the J end by 4 bases, with 13 bases between. The length of the CDR3 is 16 residues. The germline V gene encodes CDR1 SGHDN and CDR2 FVKESK. The CDR3 DNA sequence: TGTGCCAGCAGCCAAGAGCGGGGTTTAGGGAAAAACATTCAGTACTTC. Translating it yields CASSQERGLGKNIQYF.

The rearrangement uses TRBV12-3 or TRBV12-4 and TRBJ2-7; D may be TRBD1 or TRBD2 (5 bases each). Trimming took 6 bases from V and 2 from J, leaving 14 bases between them. There are 14 residues in the CDR3. CDR3 sequence (DNA): TGTGCCAGCAGGTCCGGGACCGCCCCCTACGAGCAGTACTTC. Translating it yields CASRSGTAPYEQYF.

The J gene is TRBJ2-5, the V gene TRBV5-1; no definite D call. This CDR3 is built from 13 residues. Germline loops: CDR1 SGHRS, CDR2 YFSETQ. V gave up 4 bases and J gave up 7 bases, with 14 bases separating them. The CDR3 loop is CASSELNKRTQYF. The CDR3 DNA reads TGCGCCAGCAGCGAGCTGAATAAGCGGACCCAGTACTTC.

The table lists this clonotype with many counts. J is TRBJ2-7 and V is TRBV7-2; TRBD1 matches at 7 bases. The CDR3 consists of 15 residues. V was clipped by 2 bases and J by 1 base; unmatched bases: 5. Germline CDR1 and CDR2: SGHTA and FQGNSA. CDR3 protein: CASSLNRGPSYEQYF. The CDR3 bases are TGTGCCAGCAGCTTAAACAGGGGCCCATCCTACGAGCAGTACTTC.

This clonotype has a count of ten or more. This chain connects TRBV11-1 to TRBJ2-5, with TRBD2 matching 12 bases. The germline V gene has CDR1 SGHAT and CDR2 FQDESV (reference sequence). CDR3 size: 18 residues. V was clipped by 5 bases and J by 4 bases; unmatched bases: 14. The CDR3 protein is CASSHRLAGVGRAETQYF. As DNA, the CDR3 is TGTGCCAGCAGCCACCGACTAGCGGGAGTAGGTCGTGCAGAGACCCAGTACTTC.

The chain uses TRBV30 and TRBJ1-1; no definite D call. Trimming left V 3 bases short and J 1 base short, with 9 bases between. Germline V gene sequence: CDR1 GTSNPN, CDR2 SVGIG (reference sequence). This CDR3 has 13 amino acids. CDR3 amino acids: CAWSYGSNTEAFF. DNA for the CDR3: TGTGCCTGGAGCTACGGTTCGAACACTGAAGCTTTCTTT.

This clonotype was detected many times. The chain employs TRBV20-1 and TRBJ2-1, with TRBD2 matching over 8 bases. With 2 bases clipped from V and 7 bases from J, the junction kept 13 bases outside the gene matches. CDR1 and CDR2 (germline): DFQATT, SNEGSKA (reference sequence). There are 16 residues in the CDR3. CDR3 loop: CSARLRGSGRDNEQFF. Here the CDR3 DNA reads TGCAGTGCTAGACTTCGGGGGTCCGGGAGGGATAATGAGCAGTTCTTC.

The V call is TRBV5-1, the J call TRBJ2-3; 7 nucleotides line up with TRBD1. Germline assignment: CDR1 SGHRS and CDR2 YFSETQ. The junction had 18 bases not matched to a gene; V was cut back by 0 bases and J by 5 bases. The CDR3 is made up of 19 amino acids. The CDR3 protein is CASSLAKDRRLTLGDTQYF. CDR3 in DNA: TGCGCCAGCAGCTTGGCCAAGGACAGGAGACTTACCCTCGGAGATACGCAGTATTTT.

CDR3 sequence reads: CASSYQAPTGGNNEQFF. In DNA form, the CDR3 reads TGTGCCAGCAGTTACCAGGCACCTACTGGGGGGAACAATGAGCAGTTCTTC. The chain couples TRBV6-5 to TRBJ2-1; tentative D call: TRBD2 (6 bases). Trimming stripped 2 bases from V and 5 bases from J, with 19 bases between. This CDR3 region has 17 residues. Germline V gene sequence: CDR1 MNHEY, CDR2 SVGAGI.

V and J are TRBV9 and TRBJ2-3; D is ambiguous. Germline V gene sequence: CDR1 SGDLS, CDR2 YYNGEE. This CDR3 has 13 amino acids. V was cut by 2 bases and J by 4 bases, with 8 bases left in between. The CDR3 DNA reads as TGTGCCAGCAGCGTGGTTCGCGCAGATACGCAGTATTTT. It is translated as CASSVVRADTQYF.

There are a few counts of this clonotype. This chain joins TRBV6-1 and TRBJ2-5; 10 nucleotides line up with TRBD1. This CDR3 has 17 residues. Losses at the gene ends were 5 bases for V and 2 bases for J; bases not matched to a gene: 11. Germline CDR1 MNHNS, CDR2 SASEGT. CDR3 protein: CASSRSGTGEPQETQYF. The CDR3 coding sequence is TGTGCCAGCAGTAGATCGGGGACAGGGGAACCTCAAGAGACCCAGTACTTC.

This clonotype showed up just a few times. V gene TRBV27 combines with J gene TRBJ2-1; the match to TRBD2 covers 10 bases. The CDR3 runs 17 residues. Germline CDR1 MNHEY, CDR2 SMNVEV (reference sequence). V gave up 3 bases and J gave up 5 bases; unmatched junction bases: 10. CDR3 sequence (DNA): TGTGCCAGCAGTTTCACCTTACTAGCGGGGATCAACAATGAGCAGTTCTTC. As protein: CASSFTLLAGINNEQFF.

This clonotype was found many times. The gene calls are TRBV12-3 or TRBV12-4 and TRBJ2-7; 13 bases line up with TRBD2. CDR3 length: 16 amino acids. The V gene end was trimmed by 3 bases and the J gene end by 7 bases; junction bases not matched to a gene: 9. The CDR3 here is CASSFDGLAGAGEQYF. The CDR3 nucleotides are TGTGCCAGCAGTTTCGATGGACTAGCGGGAGCAGGGGAGCAGTACTTC.

This clonotype was recorded a few times. V and J are TRBV7-3 and TRBJ2-2; 13 nucleotides align to TRBD2. V lost 5 bases, J lost 6 bases, and 9 bases stayed unmatched. Germline V gene lookup returns CDR1 SGHTA and CDR2 FQGTGA. The CDR3 covers 17 residues. DNA for the CDR3: TGTGCCAGCAGCCCTACTAGCGGGGGGGCTCGGGCCGGGGAGCTGTTTTTT. Translated, it gives CASSPTSGGARAGELFF.

The sample holds many counts of this clonotype. J is TRBJ1-1 and V is TRBV12-3 or TRBV12-4; D is unresolved. The length of the CDR3 is 14 residues. The V and J ends lost 3 bases and 3 bases respectively, with 11 bases between them. Written as DNA, the CDR3 is TGTGCCAGCAGTTTGTGGGGTAGGGACACTGAAGCTTTCTTT. Residues: CASSLWGRDTEAFF.

V is TRBV9 and J is TRBJ2-5; D call uncertain. V lost 0 bases, J lost 1 base, and 7 bases lay in between. From germline, CDR1 is SGDLS and CDR2 YYNGEE. The CDR3 runs to 14 residues. CDR3 amino acids: CASSVADFQETQYF. Here the CDR3 DNA reads TGTGCCAGCAGCGTAGCAGATTTCCAAGAGACCCAGTACTTC.

The V and J genes are TRBV6-1 and TRBJ2-1; perhaps D is TRBD1 or TRBD2 (5 bases each). Trimming shortened V by 5 bases and J by 8 bases, and 19 bases separated the two germline ends. The CDR3 spans 15 residues. Germline-derived CDR1 and CDR2 are MNHNS and SASEGT. CDR3 loop: CASSRDVGSRDEQFF. The CDR3, as DNA: TGTGCCAGCAGTCGGGACGTAGGATCGCGGGATGAGCAGTTCTTC.

This clonotype was picked up a small number of times. The J gene is TRBJ2-7, the V gene TRBV4-3, with 9 bases aligning to TRBD1. The V and J ends lost 4 bases and 0 bases, in that order; junction bases with no gene match: 7. The CDR3 is made up of 16 amino acids. Germline values: CDR1 LGHNA, CDR2 YSLEER. The CDR3 region is CASSPGTGKNSYEQYF. The DNA for the CDR3 is TGCGCCAGCAGCCCAGGGACAGGGAAAAACTCCTACGAGCAGTACTTC.

This chain connects TRBV7-9 to TRBJ2-7; TRBD1 aligns across 7 bases. Germline CDR1 and CDR2: SEHNR and FQNEAQ (reference sequence). There are 15 residues in the CDR3. Trimming removed 4 bases from V and 4 bases from J; junction bases left unmatched: 10. CDR3 nucleotides: TGTGCCAGCAGCTGGGGCACAGGGGTTAGGTACGAGCAGTACTTC. It codes for CASSWGTGVRYEQYF.

This clonotype has a handful of counts. The chain joins TRBV12-3 or TRBV12-4 to TRBJ2-7; D may be TRBD2 (6 bases). The V end lost 7 bases, the J end lost 5 bases, and 18 bases lay between the germline ends. The CDR3 contains 14 residues. The CDR3, as DNA: TGTGCCAGCACCCCTGGAGGGGATGGAAACGAGCAGTACTTC. This sequence encodes CASTPGGDGNEQYF.

This clonotype showed up just a few times. The V call is TRBV7-9, the J call TRBJ1-1; D not certain. V was cut by 4 bases and J by 3 bases, with 6 bases left in between. In germline, CDR1 is SEHNR, CDR2 FQNEAQ (reference sequence). The CDR3 totals 12 residues. DNA for the CDR3: TGTGCCAGCAGCTCGGTCGACACTGAAGCTTTCTTT. It yields the protein CASSSVDTEAFF. Complete variable domain (other parts from reference TRBV7-9 and TRBJ1-1): DTGVSQNPRHKITKRGQNVTFRCDPISEHNRLYWYRQTLGQGPEFLTYFQNEAQLEKSRLLSDRFSAERPKGSFSTLEIQRTEQGDSAMYLCASSSVDTEAFFGQGTRLTVV.

At least ten counts were recorded for this clonotype. CDR3 DNA: TGCAGTGCTAGAGATGTGCGCGGGAGTGATACGCAGTATTTT. This translates into CSARDVRGSDTQYF. The chain uses TRBV20-1 and TRBJ2-3; TRBD2 matches 7 bases. Germline CDR1 DFQATT, CDR2 SNEGSKA (reference sequence). The CDR3 covers 14 residues. The J segment lost 6 bases and the V segment lost 0 bases, leaving 6 bases of the junction unmatched.

This chain uses TRBV7-3 with TRBJ2-3; 9 bases map to TRBD2. Germline lookup yields CDR1 SGHTA and CDR2 FQGTGA. The CDR3 loop spans 16 amino acids. V gave up 2 bases and J gave up 4 bases; unmatched junction bases: 7. The CDR3 DNA reads as TGTGCCAGCAGCTTACGAGCGGGGGGCCATCCAGATACGCAGTATTTT. It is translated as CASSLRAGGHPDTQYF.

This clonotype was detected a few times. The chain recombines TRBV6-2 or TRBV6-3 with TRBJ2-3; D is perhaps TRBD1 (5 bases). V dropped 6 bases and J dropped 3 bases, with 13 bases sitting between them. CDR1 is MNHEY, CDR2 SVGEGT, per germline. The CDR3 runs 14 residues. As DNA, the CDR3 is TGTGCCAGCAGCCGGACAACCACAACAGATACGCAGTATTTT. As protein: CASSRTTTTDTQYF.

This clonotype was counted ten times or more. The chain has TRBV6-5 and TRBJ2-7; D could derive from TRBD1 or TRBD2 (5 bases each). CDR1 and CDR2 from the germline V gene are MNHEY and SVGAGI. V was pared by 8 bases and J by 0 bases, with 11 bases between. The length of the CDR3 is 13 residues. The DNA of the CDR3 is TGTGCCAGCCGGGACGGAGTCTCCTACGAGCAGTACTTC. Translation: CASRDGVSYEQYF.

This clonotype occurred many times. The rearrangement links TRBV12-3 or TRBV12-4 to TRBJ2-3, with D perhaps matching TRBD2 (5 bases). CDR3 length: 13 amino acids. Trimming took off 5 bases at V and 6 bases at J, with 12 bases between the two ends. CDR3 region: CASSPPDSDTQYF. As DNA, the CDR3 is TGTGCCAGCAGTCCCCCGGACTCCGATACGCAGTATTTT.